Listed below are T cell receptor beta chains from one sample, sequenced in a study of T-cell reconstitution after alpha-beta-depleted transplantation in children. TCRdb independently ran MiXCR on the PCR reads; one entry per CDR3 protein. The data contain about half a million distinct CDR3 sequences, approximately 12% of them singletons. Material: PBMCs from the stem cell graft donor, obtained from the stem cell graft. The source is a human donor who donated a stem cell graft to a child with combined immunodeficiency. Each CDR3 is given with its conserved first and last residue. D genes are given only for firm matches. Not all rows give a size; the values are once, few, many and, for expanded clones, a class.

CDR3 DNA: TGTGCCAGCAGCTTTGACTCGGGACTATTCCCGGATACGCAGTATTTT
CDR3 protein: CASSFDSGLFPDTQYF
clone size: -
D gene: TRBD2
CDR3 length: 16
V gene: TRBV12-3/TRBV12-4
J gene: TRBJ2-3

CDR3 DNA: TGTGCCAGCAGCGTAGTTGCCGGGGAGCTGTTTTTT
CDR3 protein: CASSVVAGELFF
clone size: -
D gene: -
CDR3 length: 12
V gene: TRBV9
J gene: TRBJ2-2

CDR3 DNA: TGTGCCAGCAGCCAAGGAAGGCAGGGTTCCTACGAGCAGTACTTC
CDR3 protein: CASSQGRQGSYEQYF
clone size: many
D gene: -
CDR3 length: 15
V gene: TRBV3-1
J gene: TRBJ2-7

CDR3 DNA: TGTGCCAGCAGCGTAGACAGGGGGATCGATACGCAGTATTTT
CDR3 protein: CASSVDRGIDTQYF
clone size: -
D gene: TRBD1
CDR3 length: 14
V gene: TRBV28
J gene: TRBJ2-3

CDR3 DNA: TGTGCCAGCAGCTTAGGTGACGCCTGGCGGCAAGAGACCCAGTACTTC
CDR3 protein: CASSLGDAWRQETQYF
clone size: -
D gene: -
CDR3 length: 16
V gene: TRBV13
J gene: TRBJ2-5

CDR3 DNA: TGCGCCAGCAGCTTGTTGGGGGCCCGAGAGACCCAGTACTTC
CDR3 protein: CASSLLGARETQYF
clone size: many
D gene: -
CDR3 length: 14
V gene: TRBV5-1
J gene: TRBJ2-5

CDR3 DNA: TGTGCCAGCAGTTCCGGGACAGACCTCCAAGAGACCCAGTACTTC
CDR3 protein: CASSSGTDLQETQYF
clone size: few
D gene: TRBD1
CDR3 length: 15
V gene: TRBV12-3/TRBV12-4
J gene: TRBJ2-5

CDR3 DNA: TGCAGCGTTGAAGAGTCCGTAAACCAAAACACCGGGGAGCTGTTTTTT
CDR3 protein: CSVEESVNQNTGELFF
clone size: many
D gene: -
CDR3 length: 16
V gene: TRBV29-1
J gene: TRBJ2-2

CDR3 DNA: TGTGCCAGCATACCCAGCGGGAGGGCCGGAGGGGATGAGCAGTTCTTC
CDR3 protein: CASIPSGRAGGDEQFF
clone size: -
D gene: TRBD2
CDR3 length: 16
V gene: TRBV13
J gene: TRBJ2-1

CDR3 DNA: TGTGCCAGCAGCTTCGAAGGAATGAGTGAGACCCAGTACTTC
CDR3 protein: CASSFEGMSETQYF
clone size: -
D gene: -
CDR3 length: 14
V gene: TRBV7-6
J gene: TRBJ2-5

CDR3 DNA: TGCGCCAGCAGCAATTCACAGGGGGACGAGCAGTTCTTC
CDR3 protein: CASSNSQGDEQFF
clone size: -
D gene: TRBD1
CDR3 length: 13
V gene: TRBV5-1
J gene: TRBJ2-1

CDR3 DNA: TGCAGTGGGGGCGGGGGGGATTCGGGTGAGCAGTTCTTC
CDR3 protein: CSGGGGDSGEQFF
clone size: -
D gene: TRBD2
CDR3 length: 13
V gene: TRBV29-1
J gene: TRBJ2-1

CDR3 DNA: TGTGCCAGCAGTCCCCGTATGGGTGGGAGCACTGAAGCTTTCTTT
CDR3 protein: CASSPRMGGSTEAFF
clone size: few
D gene: -
CDR3 length: 15
V gene: TRBV28
J gene: TRBJ1-1

CDR3 DNA: TGTGCTAGTGGTCGCATCACTGGGGACCCCCCGGAGCAGTACTTC
CDR3 protein: CASGRITGDPPEQYF
clone size: few
D gene: -
CDR3 length: 15
V gene: TRBV12-5
J gene: TRBJ2-7

CDR3 DNA: TGTGCCAGCAGTCCTCCCCGCGGGGGGGACACCGGGGAGCTGTTTTTT
CDR3 protein: CASSPPRGGDTGELFF
clone size: -
D gene: TRBD2
CDR3 length: 16
V gene: TRBV12-3/TRBV12-4
J gene: TRBJ2-2

CDR3 DNA: TGCAGCGTTGCTGGGGACAGGGGGGTCCCTAGCACAGATACGCAGTATTTT
CDR3 protein: CSVAGDRGVPSTDTQYF
clone size: -
D gene: TRBD1
CDR3 length: 17
V gene: TRBV29-1
J gene: TRBJ2-3

CDR3 DNA: TGCAGTGCTAGCGGGGCCCCCCTCAATGAGCAGTTCTTC
CDR3 protein: CSASGAPLNEQFF
clone size: -
D gene: -
CDR3 length: 13
V gene: TRBV20-1
J gene: TRBJ2-1

CDR3 DNA: TGTGCCAGCAGCTTGGGAGGGGGCAGATACAATGAGCAGTTCTTC
CDR3 protein: CASSLGGGRYNEQFF
clone size: -
D gene: TRBD1
CDR3 length: 15
V gene: TRBV5-6
J gene: TRBJ2-1

CDR3 DNA: TGTGCCAGCAGCTTAGGGGCAGGGAGGACCGGGGAGCTGTTTTTT
CDR3 protein: CASSLGAGRTGELFF
clone size: many
D gene: -
CDR3 length: 15
V gene: TRBV7-8
J gene: TRBJ2-2

CDR3 DNA: TGTGCCAGCAGCCAAGAACCGGGAGAGACCCAGTACTTC
CDR3 protein: CASSQEPGETQYF
clone size: -
D gene: -
CDR3 length: 13
V gene: TRBV4-2
J gene: TRBJ2-5

CDR3 DNA: TGTGCCAGCAGCTCTGACAGGACTAACACTGAAGCTTTCTTT
CDR3 protein: CASSSDRTNTEAFF
clone size: many
D gene: -
CDR3 length: 14
V gene: TRBV12-3/TRBV12-4
J gene: TRBJ1-1

CDR3 DNA: TGTGCCAGCAGTTACTCCCCAGATACGCAGTATTTT
CDR3 protein: CASSYSPDTQYF
clone size: many
D gene: -
CDR3 length: 12
V gene: TRBV6-6
J gene: TRBJ2-3

CDR3 DNA: TGTGCCAGCAGCCCAGGGGTTCCCTACGAGCAGTACTTC
CDR3 protein: CASSPGVPYEQYF
clone size: many
D gene: -
CDR3 length: 13
V gene: TRBV7-9
J gene: TRBJ2-7

CDR3 DNA: TGTGCCAGCAGCTTGCGGCGGGGGGGCCACGAGCAGTACTTC
CDR3 protein: CASSLRRGGHEQYF
clone size: -
D gene: TRBD2
CDR3 length: 14
V gene: TRBV5-6
J gene: TRBJ2-7

CDR3 DNA: TGTGCCAGCAGCTTAGGGGGAGATTCCACTGAAGCTTTCTTT
CDR3 protein: CASSLGGDSTEAFF
clone size: -
D gene: -
CDR3 length: 14
V gene: TRBV11-2
J gene: TRBJ1-1

CDR3 DNA: TGTGCCAGCAGTTTAGCGGCATACACCGGGGAGCTGTTTTTT
CDR3 protein: CASSLAAYTGELFF
clone size: many
D gene: -
CDR3 length: 14
V gene: TRBV12-3/TRBV12-4
J gene: TRBJ2-2

CDR3 DNA: TGCGCCAGCAGCGGTGGGGTGGGCAATCAGCCCCAGCATTTT
CDR3 protein: CASSGGVGNQPQHF
clone size: many
D gene: -
CDR3 length: 14
V gene: TRBV4-3
J gene: TRBJ1-5

CDR3 DNA: TGCAGTGCTGCCGGACTAGCGAACACCGGGGAGCTGTTTTTT
CDR3 protein: CSAAGLANTGELFF
clone size: -
D gene: TRBD2
CDR3 length: 14
V gene: TRBV20-1
J gene: TRBJ2-2

CDR3 DNA: TGTGCCAGCAGCCAAGAGAGTGCATGGCGAGGGGAGCTGTTTTTT
CDR3 protein: CASSQESAWRGELFF
clone size: -
D gene: -
CDR3 length: 15
V gene: TRBV3-1
J gene: TRBJ2-2

CDR3 DNA: TGTGCCAGCAGCTCGCCTTGGGGGGGGATGAACACTGAAGCTTTCTTT
CDR3 protein: CASSSPWGGMNTEAFF
clone size: -
D gene: -
CDR3 length: 16
V gene: TRBV11-3
J gene: TRBJ1-1

CDR3 DNA: TGTGCCAGCAGTGAAGAATATGAGACCCAGTACTTC
CDR3 protein: CASSEEYETQYF
clone size: few
D gene: -
CDR3 length: 12
V gene: TRBV2
J gene: TRBJ2-5

CDR3 DNA: TGTGCCAGCAGCGTAGCTTTTGGGACTAGCGGTACCACAGATACGCAGTATTTT
CDR3 protein: CASSVAFGTSGTTDTQYF
clone size: many
D gene: TRBD2
CDR3 length: 18
V gene: TRBV9
J gene: TRBJ2-3

CDR3 DNA: TGTGCCAGCAGTTACCACAGGCCCCCAGAGAACACTGAAGCTTTCTTT
CDR3 protein: CASSYHRPPENTEAFF
clone size: many
D gene: -
CDR3 length: 16
V gene: TRBV12-3/TRBV12-4
J gene: TRBJ1-1

CDR3 DNA: TGTGCCATCAGTCGGGCCTGGACAGGGGACACAGATACGCAGTATTTT
CDR3 protein: CAISRAWTGDTDTQYF
clone size: many
D gene: TRBD1
CDR3 length: 16
V gene: TRBV10-3
J gene: TRBJ2-3

CDR3 DNA: TGTGCCAGCAGCAAGAGGGACAGCTCCTACGAGCAGTACTTC
CDR3 protein: CASSKRDSSYEQYF
clone size: few
D gene: TRBD1
CDR3 length: 14
V gene: TRBV7-2
J gene: TRBJ2-7

CDR3 DNA: TGTGCCAGCAGTTTCACCAGACTAGCGATTTCGAACAATGAGCAGTTCTTC
CDR3 protein: CASSFTRLAISNNEQFF
clone size: many
D gene: TRBD2
CDR3 length: 17
V gene: TRBV28
J gene: TRBJ2-1

CDR3 DNA: TGTGCCAGCAGCTTAGGACTAGCGGAAGGCGGGGAGCTGTTTTTT
CDR3 protein: CASSLGLAEGGELFF
clone size: -
D gene: TRBD2
CDR3 length: 15
V gene: TRBV11-2
J gene: TRBJ2-2

CDR3 DNA: TGCGCCAGCAGCTTGGCGGGGGATTCACCCCTCCACTTT
CDR3 protein: CASSLAGDSPLHF
clone size: -
D gene: -
CDR3 length: 13
V gene: TRBV5-1
J gene: TRBJ1-6

CDR3 DNA: TGTGCCAGCAGCGCCCTTGGAACAACTAATGAAAAACTGTTTTTT
CDR3 protein: CASSALGTTNEKLFF
clone size: few
D gene: -
CDR3 length: 15
V gene: TRBV7-2
J gene: TRBJ1-4

CDR3 DNA: TGTGCCAGCAGCTTACTTGCCACCCCGGGTGAGCACAATGAGCAGTTCTTC
CDR3 protein: CASSLLATPGEHNEQFF
clone size: few
D gene: -
CDR3 length: 17
V gene: TRBV7-3
J gene: TRBJ2-1

CDR3 DNA: TGTGCCAGCCCCTCGCGGGTGAACACCGGGGAGCTGTTTTTT
CDR3 protein: CASPSRVNTGELFF
clone size: -
D gene: -
CDR3 length: 14
V gene: TRBV7-8
J gene: TRBJ2-2

CDR3 DNA: TGTGCCACCAGCAGGGGACCGGTGGGTGCCTACGAGCAGTACTTC
CDR3 protein: CATSRGPVGAYEQYF
clone size: many
D gene: -
CDR3 length: 15
V gene: TRBV15
J gene: TRBJ2-7

CDR3 DNA: TGTGCCACCAGTGGTCCTCGGGACTCCTACAATGAGCAGTTCTTC
CDR3 protein: CATSGPRDSYNEQFF
clone size: -
D gene: -
CDR3 length: 15
V gene: TRBV24-1
J gene: TRBJ2-1

CDR3 DNA: TGCGCCAGCAGCTTGGGTGACAGGGGACGCCCGGACGAGCAGTACTTC
CDR3 protein: CASSLGDRGRPDEQYF
clone size: many
D gene: TRBD1
CDR3 length: 16
V gene: TRBV5-1
J gene: TRBJ2-7

CDR3 DNA: TGTGCCAGCAGCGAAACCGGGACTAGCATCTACGAGCAGTACTTC
CDR3 protein: CASSETGTSIYEQYF
clone size: many
D gene: TRBD2
CDR3 length: 15
V gene: TRBV9
J gene: TRBJ2-7

CDR3 DNA: TGCGCCAGCAGCTTATCCGGGACTAGGGGTGATGAGCAGTTCTTC
CDR3 protein: CASSLSGTRGDEQFF
clone size: few
D gene: TRBD2
CDR3 length: 15
V gene: TRBV5-1
J gene: TRBJ2-1

CDR3 DNA: TGCAGTGCTACGGGGCACCAAGAGACCCAGTACTTC
CDR3 protein: CSATGHQETQYF
clone size: few
D gene: -
CDR3 length: 12
V gene: TRBV20-1
J gene: TRBJ2-5

CDR3 DNA: TGTGCCATCAGTTCTTTGACAGCTACGGGGCAGTACTTC
CDR3 protein: CAISSLTATGQYF
clone size: few
D gene: -
CDR3 length: 13
V gene: TRBV10-3
J gene: TRBJ2-7

CDR3 DNA: TGCGCCAGCAGCTTGCCACACTACAATGAGCAGTTCTTC
CDR3 protein: CASSLPHYNEQFF
clone size: few
D gene: -
CDR3 length: 13
V gene: TRBV5-1
J gene: TRBJ2-1

CDR3 DNA: TGTGCCAGCAACGACCAGGGGCCCCCAATGCCCCAGTACTTC
CDR3 protein: CASNDQGPPMPQYF
clone size: many
D gene: -
CDR3 length: 14
V gene: TRBV27
J gene: TRBJ2-5

CDR3 DNA: TGTGCCAGCAGCTTATCCAGGCCGAACACCGGGGAGCTGTTTTTT
CDR3 protein: CASSLSRPNTGELFF
clone size: -
D gene: -
CDR3 length: 15
V gene: TRBV7-8
J gene: TRBJ2-2

CDR3 DNA: TGTGCCTGGAGTGTAAGGAATGAGCAGTTCTTC
CDR3 protein: CAWSVRNEQFF
clone size: -
D gene: -
CDR3 length: 11
V gene: TRBV30
J gene: TRBJ2-1

CDR3 DNA: TGCAGTGCTCTCCATAAGTCTAACTATGGCTACACCTTC
CDR3 protein: CSALHKSNYGYTF
clone size: many
D gene: -
CDR3 length: 13
V gene: TRBV20-1
J gene: TRBJ1-2

CDR3 DNA: TGTGCCAGCAGCCCGATGCAGGGGACTGAAGCTTTCTTT
CDR3 protein: CASSPMQGTEAFF
clone size: few
D gene: -
CDR3 length: 13
V gene: TRBV11-2
J gene: TRBJ1-1